This entry is about one T cell receptor (beta chain). No cognate antigen has been identified for it. The input lacks base qualities; no much larger clone sits a single base away. The donors belonged to the validation cohort of about 110 subjects, which was separate from the roughly 680-subject first cohort. The sample comes from a study of cytomegalovirus exposure and HLA in healthy donors (dated by TCRdb to the late 2010s). Some background on the complete study: According to a later analysis, one platform produced both the 120 validation repertoires and the 666 repertoires of the first cohort. The study was designed to test whether signatures of past pathogen exposure could be identified by cataloging public T cell receptors. Besides the first cohort of under 700 subjects, a separate validation cohort made up of 95 to 150 different subjects was used. To predict cytomegalovirus infection status, the study combined high-throughput TCR immunosequencing, statistical association of individual TCRs with disease status, and machine learning.

Receptor libraries were prepared by the immunoSEQ multiplex PCR assay. The original pipeline was this. A statistical classification framework was built to diagnose cytomegalovirus status from the catalog of TCR beta chain sequences. This is the immuneACCESS table as TCRdb keeps it, with only in-frame sequences that have V and J called. A part of the clones is gone; compared with another copy, unresolved V genes explain less than half, and the rest is unexplained. V and J calls and clone size are given by that table; D and trimming were obtained from the DNA. The sample table lists about 92,000 clones, about 94% of them with a count of one. In total, the top ten clones hold about 1% of the sample. Study-wide findings and limitations: All 120 repertoires were used to score co-occurrence in the validation cohort in a later analysis, because that analysis had no HLA typing for the cohort. Three of the identified cytomegalovirus-associated TCR beta chains were confirmed in vitro to be specific for cytomegalovirus antigens. The authors suggested that the approach could potentially be generalized to other disease states and immunological phenotypes. Of the cluster scores, about 94% were above 0 in a later analysis, which found that TCRs clustered in the first cohort also tended to co-occur in the 120 or so validation repertoires. The study listed approximately 160 TCR beta chains as associated with cytomegalovirus. Across donors, most TCR sequences were observed very rarely, whereas some public TCRs were present in many individuals. The classifier was reported to diagnose cytomegalovirus status with high specificity and sensitivity in both the original and validation cohorts.

This TCR was sampled from a woman in her twenties or thirties in good health and CMV-seropositive. The sample comprised PBMCs.

CDR3 region: CTSSQEERPQYF. At the DNA level, the sequence is TGCACCAGCAGCCAAGAGGAGCGGCCCCAGTACTTC. The chain employs TRBV1 and TRBJ2-5; no check of the table's D call, TRBD2, against the DNA was made. TRBV1 is marked as a pseudogene. Taken from cysteine to phenylalanine, the CDR3 has 12 residues. The only DNA kept is the CDR3, 36 bases in frame from the first base.